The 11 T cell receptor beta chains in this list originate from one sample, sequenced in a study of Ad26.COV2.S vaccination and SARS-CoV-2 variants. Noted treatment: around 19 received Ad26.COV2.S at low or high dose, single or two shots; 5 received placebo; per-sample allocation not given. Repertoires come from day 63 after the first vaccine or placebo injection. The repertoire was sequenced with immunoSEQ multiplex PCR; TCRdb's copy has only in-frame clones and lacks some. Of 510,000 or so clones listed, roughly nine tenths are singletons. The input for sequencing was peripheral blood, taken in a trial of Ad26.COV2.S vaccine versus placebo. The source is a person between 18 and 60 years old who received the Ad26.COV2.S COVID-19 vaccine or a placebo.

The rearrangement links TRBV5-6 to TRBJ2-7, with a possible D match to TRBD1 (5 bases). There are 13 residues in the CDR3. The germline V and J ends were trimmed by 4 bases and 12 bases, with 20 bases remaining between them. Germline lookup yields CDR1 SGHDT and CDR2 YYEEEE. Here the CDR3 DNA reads TGTGCCAGCAGCCCTCAAGACAGTCCGGGTTTGTACTTC. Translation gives CASSPQDSPGLYF.

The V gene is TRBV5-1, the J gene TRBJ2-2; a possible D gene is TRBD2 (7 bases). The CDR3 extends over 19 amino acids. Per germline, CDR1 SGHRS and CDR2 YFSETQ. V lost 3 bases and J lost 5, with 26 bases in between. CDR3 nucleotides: TGCGCCAGCAGCTCCGTGGTGGCTAGCGGAGGGGGGAAAACCGGGGAGCTGTTTTTT. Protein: CASSSVVASGGGKTGELFF. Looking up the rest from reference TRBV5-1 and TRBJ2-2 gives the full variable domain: KAGVTQTPRYLIKTRGQQVTLSCSPISGHRSVSWYQQTPGQGLQFLFEYFSETQRNKGNFPGRFSGRQFSNSRSEMNVSTLELGDSALYLCASSSVVASGGGKTGELFFGEGSRLTVL.

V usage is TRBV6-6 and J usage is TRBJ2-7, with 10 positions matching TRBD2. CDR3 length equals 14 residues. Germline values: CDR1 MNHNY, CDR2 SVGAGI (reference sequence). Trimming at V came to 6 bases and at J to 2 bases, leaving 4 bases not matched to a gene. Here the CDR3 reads CASRELAGPYEQYF. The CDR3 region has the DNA TGTGCCAGCAGAGAACTAGCGGGGCCCTACGAGCAGTACTTC.

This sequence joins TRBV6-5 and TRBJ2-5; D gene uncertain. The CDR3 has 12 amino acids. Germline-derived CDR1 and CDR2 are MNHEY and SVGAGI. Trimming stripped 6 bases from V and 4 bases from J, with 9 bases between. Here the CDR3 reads CASSSWRETQYF. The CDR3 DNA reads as TGTGCCAGCAGCTCCTGGCGAGAGACCCAGTACTTC.

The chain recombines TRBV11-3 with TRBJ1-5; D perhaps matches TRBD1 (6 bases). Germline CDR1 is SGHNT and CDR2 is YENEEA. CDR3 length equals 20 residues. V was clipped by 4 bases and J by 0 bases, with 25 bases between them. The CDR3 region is CASSSKAGTSLTNSNQPQHF. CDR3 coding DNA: TGTGCCAGCAGCTCCAAGGCCGGGACAAGCCTAACGAATAGCAATCAGCCCCAGCATTTT.

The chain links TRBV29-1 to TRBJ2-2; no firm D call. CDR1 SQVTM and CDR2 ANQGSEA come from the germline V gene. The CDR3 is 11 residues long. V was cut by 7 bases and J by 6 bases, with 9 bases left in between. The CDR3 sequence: CSAFQAGELFF. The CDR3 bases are TGCAGCGCATTTCAGGCCGGGGAGCTGTTTTTT.

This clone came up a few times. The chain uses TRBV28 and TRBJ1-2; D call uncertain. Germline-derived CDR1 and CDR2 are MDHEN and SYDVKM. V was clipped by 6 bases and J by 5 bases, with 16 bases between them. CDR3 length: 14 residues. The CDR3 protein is CASSPTGGWYGYTF. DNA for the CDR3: TGTGCCAGCAGCCCAACCGGAGGATGGTATGGCTACACCTTC.

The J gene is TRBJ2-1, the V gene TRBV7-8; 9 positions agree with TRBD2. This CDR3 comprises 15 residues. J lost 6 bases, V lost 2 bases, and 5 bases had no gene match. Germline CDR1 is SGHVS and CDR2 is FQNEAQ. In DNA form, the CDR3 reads TGTGCCAGCAGCTTAAGGCGGGAGGGCCGCAATGAGCAGTTCTTC. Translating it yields CASSLRREGRNEQFF. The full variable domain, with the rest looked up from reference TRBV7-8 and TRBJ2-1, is GAGVSQSPRYKVAKRGQDVALRCDPISGHVSLFWYQQALGQGPEFLTYFQNEAQLDKSGLPSDRFFAERPEGSVSTLKIQRTQQEDSAVYLCASSLRREGRNEQFFGPGTRLTVL.

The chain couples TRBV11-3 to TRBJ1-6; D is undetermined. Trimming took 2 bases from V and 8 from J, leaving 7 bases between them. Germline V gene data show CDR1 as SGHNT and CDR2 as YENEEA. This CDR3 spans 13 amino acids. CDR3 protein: CASSLTPHSPLHF. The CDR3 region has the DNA TGTGCCAGCAGCTTAACACCCCATTCACCCCTCCACTTT.

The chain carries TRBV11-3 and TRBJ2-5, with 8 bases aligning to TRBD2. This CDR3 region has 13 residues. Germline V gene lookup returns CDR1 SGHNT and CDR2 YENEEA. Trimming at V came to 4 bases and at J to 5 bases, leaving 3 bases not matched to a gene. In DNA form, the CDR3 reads TGTGCCAGCAGCTCAGCGGGAGTGGAGACCCAGTACTTC. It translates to CASSSAGVETQYF. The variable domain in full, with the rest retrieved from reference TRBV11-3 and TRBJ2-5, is EAGVVQSPRYKIIEKKQPVAFWCNPISGHNTLYWYLQNLGQGPELLIRYENEEAVDDSQLPKDRFSAERLKGVDSTLKIQPAELGDSAVYLCASSSAGVETQYFGPGTRLLVL.

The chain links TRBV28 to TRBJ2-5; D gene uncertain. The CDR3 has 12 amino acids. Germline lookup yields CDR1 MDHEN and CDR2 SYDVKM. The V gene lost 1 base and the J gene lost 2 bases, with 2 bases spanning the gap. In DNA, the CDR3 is TGTGCCAGCAGTTTATTTCAAGAGACCCAGTACTTC. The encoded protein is CASSLFQETQYF.